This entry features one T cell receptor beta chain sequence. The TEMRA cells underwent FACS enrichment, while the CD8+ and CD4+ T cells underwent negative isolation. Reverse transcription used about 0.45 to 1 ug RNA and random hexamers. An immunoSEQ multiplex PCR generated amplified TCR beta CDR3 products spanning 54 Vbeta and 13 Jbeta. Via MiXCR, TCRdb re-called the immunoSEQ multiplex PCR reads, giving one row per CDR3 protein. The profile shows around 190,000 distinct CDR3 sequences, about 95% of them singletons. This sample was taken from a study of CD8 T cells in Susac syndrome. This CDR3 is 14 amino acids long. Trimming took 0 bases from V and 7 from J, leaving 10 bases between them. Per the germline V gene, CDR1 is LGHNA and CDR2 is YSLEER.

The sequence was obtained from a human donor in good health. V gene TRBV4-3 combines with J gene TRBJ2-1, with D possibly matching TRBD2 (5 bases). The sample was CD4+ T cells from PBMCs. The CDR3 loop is CASSQDSPGNEQFF. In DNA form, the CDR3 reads TGCGCCAGCAGCCAAGATAGCCCGGGGAATGAGCAGTTCTTC.